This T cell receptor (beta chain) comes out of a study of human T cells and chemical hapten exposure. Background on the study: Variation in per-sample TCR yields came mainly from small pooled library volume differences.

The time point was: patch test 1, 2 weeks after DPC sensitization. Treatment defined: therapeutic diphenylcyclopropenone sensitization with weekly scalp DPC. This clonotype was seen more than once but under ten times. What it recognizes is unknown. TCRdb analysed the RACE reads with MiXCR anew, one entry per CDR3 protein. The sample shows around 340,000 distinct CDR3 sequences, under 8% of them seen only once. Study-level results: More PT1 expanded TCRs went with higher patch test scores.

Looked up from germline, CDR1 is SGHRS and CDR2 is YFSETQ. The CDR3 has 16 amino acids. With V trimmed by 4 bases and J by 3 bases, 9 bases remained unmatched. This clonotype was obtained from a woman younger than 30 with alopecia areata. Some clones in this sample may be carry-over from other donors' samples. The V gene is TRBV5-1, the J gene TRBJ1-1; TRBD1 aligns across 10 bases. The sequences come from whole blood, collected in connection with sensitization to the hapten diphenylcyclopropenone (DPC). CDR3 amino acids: CASSGLSGTGDTEAFF. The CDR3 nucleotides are TGCGCCAGCAGCGGACTCTCCGGGACAGGGGACACTGAAGCTTTCTTT. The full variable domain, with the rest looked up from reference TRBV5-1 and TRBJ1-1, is KAGVTQTPRYLIKTRGQQVTLSCSPISGHRSVSWYQQTPGQGLQFLFEYFSETQRNKGNFPGRFSGRQFSNSRSEMNVSTLELGDSALYLCASSGLSGTGDTEAFFGQGTRLTVV.